The sequence of this TCR beta chain was determined in a study of blood T cell repertoires in COVID-19. Study at large: Samples representing acute and convalescent COVID-19 were sourced from the United States, Italy and Spain. T cells, B-cell-depleted T cells, or PBMCs provided the cDNA or gDNA that served as material.

As handled by the study authors: Estimation of nucleated cell counts was performed using reference gene primer amplification. Data came from immunoSEQ multiplex PCR; TCRdb stores just in-frame clones and leaves some out. Clone size and V and J calls were adopted from that table, with D and trimming inferred from the DNA. The data show around 100,000 clones, approximately 83% seen once. The sample consisted of peripheral blood. This clonotype was obtained from a man between 60 and 75 years old with acute or convalescent COVID-19.

Here the CDR3 DNA reads TGTGCCACCAGCAGAGCTCCCGGGACTAGCGGGGGGGCCAATGAGCAGTTCTTC. Its protein is CATSRAPGTSGGANEQFF. The chain couples TRBV15 to TRBJ2-1; 16 nucleotides match TRBD2. Germline V gene data show CDR1 as LNHNV and CDR2 as YYDKDF (reference sequence). V was clipped by 1 base and J by 6 bases; unmatched bases: 6. This CDR3 spans 18 amino acids.